These 9 T cell receptor beta chains came from one sample sequenced in a study of T cells in Graves' hyperthyroidism and ophthalmopathy. The source material, RNA transcripts, was used to amplify TCR beta CDR3 regions. When the TCR CDR3 underwent first-round RT-PCR, the HTBI primer set was used. TCRdb itself ran the multiplex PCR reads through MiXCR, one entry per CDR3 protein. The sample contains some 650,000 distinct CDR3 sequences, roughly 16% of which appear only once. The sequenced sample was blood. All receptors derive from a woman in her thirties or forties with Graves' ophthalmopathy.

In its sample, this clonotype was seen many times. The chain has TRBV24-1 and TRBJ2-7; 7 bases fit TRBD2. This CDR3 contains 15 residues. V trimming: 2 bases; J trimming: 1 base; junction bases outside the gene matches: 4. Germline-derived CDR1 and CDR2 are KGHDR and SFDVKD. CDR3 nucleotides: TGTGCCACCAGTGATTCGCGGCGGGGGTCCTACGAGCAGTACTTC. Protein sequence: CATSDSRRGSYEQYF.

This clonotype was detected many times. CDR3 sequence reads: CASSFRSGGEKLFF. For the CDR3, the DNA is TGTGCCAGCAGCTTTAGGTCAGGGGGTGAAAAACTGTTTTTT. The V gene is TRBV7-8, the J gene TRBJ1-4; 7 nucleotides align to TRBD1. This CDR3 comprises 14 residues. The germline CDR1 and CDR2 sequences are SGHVS and FQNEAQ. V was pared by 3 bases and J by 7 bases, with 5 bases of the junction left unmatched.

This clonotype was counted only a few times. The J gene is TRBJ1-1, the V gene TRBV19; D perhaps matches TRBD1 (6 bases). The germline CDR1 and CDR2 sequences are LNHDA and SQIVND (reference sequence). The V and J ends lost 10 bases and 1 base respectively, with 22 bases between them. This CDR3 is built from 16 residues. The CDR3 here is CATGTTGVGGNTEAFF. CDR3 in DNA: TGTGCCACGGGGACGACGGGGGTAGGGGGGAACACTGAAGCTTTCTTT.

This clonotype turned up a few times. The chain couples TRBV6-5 to TRBJ2-2; TRBD2 matches 12 bases. Germline V gene data show CDR1 as MNHEY and CDR2 as SVGAGI. There are 16 residues in the CDR3. V lost 3 bases to trimming and J lost 5 bases; unmatched junction nucleotides: 4. CDR3 sequence reads: CASSYGLAGGTGELFF. The CDR3, as DNA: TGTGCCAGCAGTTATGGGCTAGCGGGAGGGACCGGGGAGCTGTTTTTT.

The chain uses TRBV12-3 or TRBV12-4 and TRBJ1-5, with a weak D call TRBD1 (6 bases). The CDR3 spans 13 residues. V gave up 6 bases and J gave up 7 bases, with 13 bases separating them. CDR3: CASSITRGQPQHF. Written as DNA, the CDR3 is TGTGCCAGCAGCATTACAAGGGGGCAGCCCCAGCATTTT.

This clonotype has only a few counts. With a much larger clone just one base away, this may be a read error. This chain uses TRBV5-6 with TRBJ2-5; 8 positions agree with TRBD1. The CDR3 totals 12 residues. V was clipped by 6 bases and J by 5 bases; unmatched bases: 3. Germline CDR1 reads SGHDT; CDR2 reads YYEEEE. The CDR3 bases are TGTGCCAGCAACCGGGACAGGGAGACCCAGTACTTC. It is translated as CASNRDRETQYF.

This clonotype showed up many times. The V gene is TRBV30, the J gene TRBJ1-1, with D possibly matching TRBD1 (5 bases). Between the trimmed V and J ends, which lost 8 bases and 11 bases, there was a span of 18 bases. This CDR3 comprises 11 residues. The germline V gene encodes CDR1 GTSNPN and CDR2 SVGIG (reference sequence). The CDR3 DNA follows: TGTGCCAGGGGAGCGATAGGTGGGGCTTTCTTT. It is translated as CARGAIGGAFF.

The chain has TRBV19 and TRBJ1-5; D ambiguous. CDR3 length: 17 amino acids. The germline V gene encodes CDR1 LNHDA and CDR2 SQIVND (reference sequence). With 4 bases removed from V and 0 bases from J, the gap between germline ends came to 16 bases. CDR3 bases: TGTGCCAGTAGTAGTGGGTTCGGCGCTTATAGCAATCAGCCCCAGCATTTT. It translates to CASSSGFGAYSNQPQHF.

This clonotype was picked up many times. The rearrangement links TRBV2 to TRBJ2-3; D uncertain. Germline CDR1 is SNHLY and CDR2 is FYNNEI. This CDR3 is 15 amino acids long. The V and J ends lost 5 bases and 2 bases respectively, with 14 bases between them. CDR3 nucleotide sequence: TGTGCCAGCAGTCGGGCCGTCATTCTCACAGATACGCAGTATTTT. It codes for CASSRAVILTDTQYF.